This T cell receptor beta chain was obtained from a study of blood T cell repertoires in COVID-19 (dated by TCRdb to 2019 to 2021). A note on the overall study: Samples from collaborators originated in the United States, Italy and Spain and spanned both the acute and convalescent phases of COVID-19. The samples were drawn from two sources: the first 160 participants of the ongoing ImmuneRACE study, and 1,200 or so subjects contributed by 6 global collaborators. Sample metadata almost always included a de-identified subject ID, COVID-19 status, age in years and sex. The material from the prospective study consisted of cDNA or gDNA derived from T cells, B-cell-depleted T cells, or PBMCs. A freely available public database, intended as a resource for researchers studying the immune response to SARS-CoV-2, is where the repertoires were released. The dataset comprised deeply sampled blood TCRbeta repertoires from subjects exposed to, actively infected with, or recovered from COVID-19. Where available, HLA class I and class II types were obtained from metadata supplied by the sample provider rather than from assay-based typing.

Results the study describes overall, beyond this receptor: The amount of clinical and demographic metadata varied by source and participant and was provided uncurated.

Collaborating institutions collected whole blood in K2EDTA tubes following their own protocols. Collaborator samples were shipped for TCRbeta analysis as frozen whole blood, isolated PBMCs, or DNA extracted from either sample type. Trimming takes 1 base off V and 6 bases off J; junction bases not matched to a gene: 12. The CDR3 sequence holds 17 residues, the cysteine and phenylalanine included. Only CDR3 DNA remains: 51 bases, in frame from the first base. The CDR1 and CDR2 encoded by the germline V gene are SGHTA and FQGNSA. As concerns this clone: The target of this receptor is not known. The record has no base qualities; no much larger clone is one base away.

TCRbeta CDR3 regions were amplified from genomic DNA by means of the immunoSEQ Assay, a bias-controlled multiplex PCR. Under the source paper's analysis protocol: Within the assay, amplification of reference gene primers was used to estimate how many nucleated cells each sample contained. To quantify the absolute abundance of each unique TCRbeta CDR3 rearrangement, sequence reads were collapsed and filtered. Productive Simpson clonality was computed per sample as the square root of Simpson's diversity index over productive rearrangements. TCRdb took this table from immuneACCESS and kept in-frame rearrangements with V and J called. Such tables lack part of the clones; where checked against another copy, unresolved V genes explain under half of the gap, and the rest is unexplained. That table supplies the V and J calls and clone size; D and trimming were determined from the DNA. A total of 60,000 to 80,000 clones appear in this sample, 70% to 90% of them only once. 3.9% of the sample is held by the ten biggest clonotypes.

Sample: peripheral blood. The V and J genes are TRBV7-2 and TRBJ2-5; 9 junctional bases match TRBD1. This TCR derives from a human donor in a cohort sampled during active COVID-19. The CDR3 protein is CASSLDRPGQGVKTQYF. Here is the DNA: TGTGCCAGCAGCTTAGATAGACCGGGACAGGGAGTAAAGACCCAGTACTTC.